This is a list of T cell receptor beta chains from one sample in a study of T cells after yellow fever vaccination. In TCRdb, the 5' RACE reads were re-called with MiXCR into one record per CDR3 protein. The profile covers more than 65,000 distinct CDR3 sequences, with about an eighth appearing a single time and around 24% taken by the ten largest. Source: CD8+ T cells not binding an NS4B(214-222) dextramer, sorted from PBMCs, taken less than 25 days after the first yellow fever vaccination. The receptors stem from a man younger than 35 who received the YFV17D yellow fever vaccine. CDR3s include the opening cysteine and the closing phenylalanine or tryptophan. D genes are given only for firm matches. Rows may omit the clone size; those that give it use once, few, many or a size class.

TRBD1 - TRBJ2-1 TRBV27 CASSLGTGASYNEQFF TGTGCCAGCAGTCTCGGGACAGGGGCCTCCTACAATGAGCAGTTCTTC
- - TRBJ1-4 TRBV4-3 CASSLLDGRSEKLFF TGCGCCAGCAGCCTCTTGGACGGACGGAGTGAAAAACTGTTTTTT
- few TRBJ2-1 TRBV5-5 CASSPESWPSYNEQFF TGTGCCAGCAGCCCTGAATCTTGGCCCTCCTACAATGAGCAGTTCTTC
- few TRBJ1-2 TRBV12-3/TRBV12-4 CASSLGQGVWGYTF TGTGCCAGCAGTTTGGGCCAGGGTGTTTGGGGCTACACCTTC
TRBD2 few TRBJ2-7 TRBV7-2 CASSVSSGGAYEQYF TGTGCCAGCAGCGTTTCTAGCGGGGGGGCCTACGAGCAGTACTTC
TRBD1 - TRBJ1-2 TRBV7-9 CASSPRDRVIRYGYTF TGTGCCAGCAGCCCCCGGGACAGGGTCATAAGATATGGCTACACCTTC
- - TRBJ1-1 TRBV7-5 CISVPEARLGLNTEAFF -
- - TRBJ2-7 TRBV19 CASSIRESSEISYEQYF TGTGCCAGTAGTATCAGGGAAAGCTCAGAAATCTCCTACGAGCAGTACTTC
- few TRBJ2-3 TRBV5-5 CASSLPGAIGDTQYF TGTGCCAGCAGCTTACCCGGGGCTATAGGAGATACGCAGTATTTT
- - TRBJ2-7 TRBV11-2 CASSLIAYEQYF TGTGCCAGCAGCTTAATAGCTTACGAGCAGTACTTC